The 2 T cell receptor beta chains given below trace back to one sample, sequenced in a study of blood T cell repertoires in COVID-19. Sequencing was performed with immunoSEQ multiplex PCR; in TCRdb, only in-frame clones are kept and a portion is missing. The sample lists 120,000 or so clones; roughly 69% were seen once. Source material: peripheral blood. These receptor sequences come from a woman between 65 and 79 years old with acute or convalescent COVID-19.

This clone was seen a handful of times. The chain carries TRBV5-4 and TRBJ2-3; D is possibly TRBD1 (5 bases). Looked up from germline, CDR1 is SGHNT and CDR2 is YYREEE (reference sequence). This CDR3 spans 15 amino acids. V shed 2 bases and J shed 0 bases, with 10 bases lying between them. The CDR3 reads CASSLDSGSTDTQYF. The DNA for the CDR3 is TGTGCCAGCAGCTTAGATTCAGGGAGCACAGATACGCAGTATTTT. The full variable domain, with the rest looked up from reference TRBV5-4 and TRBJ2-3, is ETGVTQSPTHLIKTRGQQVTLRCSSQSGHNTVSWYQQALGQGPQFIFQYYREEENGRGNFPPRFSGLQFPNYSSELNVNALELDDSALYLCASSLDSGSTDTQYFGPGTRLTVL.

The rearrangement uses TRBV2 and TRBJ1-5; TRBD1 might be the D (6 bases). Germline V gene sequence: CDR1 SNHLY, CDR2 FYNNEI. V was shortened by 6 bases and J by 0 bases, with 12 bases between the two germline ends. This CDR3 has 15 amino acids. CDR3 bases: TGTGCCAGCAGCCAAGGACAGTCTAGCAATCAGCCCCAGCATTTT. Its translation is CASSQGQSSNQPQHF. The variable domain in full, completed from reference TRBV2 and TRBJ1-5, reads EPEVTQTPSHQVTQMGQEVILRCVPISNHLYFYWYRQILGQKVEFLVSFYNNEISEKSEIFDDQFSVERPDGSNFTLKIRSTKLEDSAMYFCASSQGQSSNQPQHFGDGTRLSIL.